A selection of T cell receptor beta chains follows, all from one sample in a study of blood T cell repertoires in COVID-19. The data were produced by immunoSEQ multiplex PCR, yet TCRdb's version contains in-frame clones alone and is incomplete. In the table there are 150,000 to 200,000 clones, 88% of which are singletons. The sample taken for sequencing was peripheral blood. These receptor sequences come from a human donor in a cohort sampled during active COVID-19. Both conserved end residues are part of each CDR3.

V gene | CDR3 protein
TRBV18 | CASSPNQGTEAFF
TRBV9 | CASSAGQAPYEQYF
TRBV27 | CASSPYSLSGGPYNEQFF
TRBV18 | CASSPTDRNVLTF
TRBV5-1 | CASSLGGDDGYTF
TRBV3-1/TRBV3-2 | CASRHGGDWETQYF
TRBV5-5 | CASSLDPLIGTQYF
TRBV27 | CASSPESLRDTEAFF
TRBV19 | CASSPGQGAFSPEAFF
TRBV19 | CASSKTGGENYGYTF
TRBV3-1/TRBV3-2 | CASSQRGQPYEQYF
TRBV30 | CAWGPEARGYTF
TRBV7-8 | CASSLGRLSGVPETQYF
TRBV25-1 | CASSKTSGLKNIQYF
TRBV30 | CAWSVQGLGQPQHF
TRBV27 | CASGVLWTGPNSPLHF